The 28 T cell receptor beta chains below come from one sample, sequenced in a study of response to subunit inactivated influenza vaccine. Using its own MiXCR run on the RT-PCR reads, TCRdb lists one record per CDR3 protein. The repertoire holds some 500,000 distinct CDR3 sequences, with about 17% as singletons. This material consisted of CD4+ T cells sorted from PBMCs, taken around 25 months after vaccination. The receptors come from a man aged 50-75 years who received an inactivated influenza vaccine.

The chain couples TRBV28 to TRBJ1-1, with D possibly TRBD1 on 6 matching bases. Trimming removed 4 bases at V and 3 bases at J, with 15 bases between. CDR1 and CDR2 from the germline V gene are MDHEN and SYDVKM. CDR3 length equals 15 residues. The CDR3 region has the DNA TGTGCCAGCAGTTCCGGGGGAAAGGGGGACACTGAAGCTTTCTTT. Amino acid sequence: CASSSGGKGDTEAFF.

This clonotype was seen at least ten times. V is TRBV11-2 and J is TRBJ1-4, with a possible D match to TRBD1 (5 bases). V gave up 5 bases and J gave up 5 bases, with 12 bases separating them. The CDR3 consists of 14 residues. The germline V gene encodes CDR1 SGHAT and CDR2 FQNNGV. This chain's CDR3 is CASSPGTDNEKLFF. DNA for the CDR3: TGTGCCAGCAGCCCCGGGACGGACAATGAAAAACTGTTTTTT.

This clonotype occurred a few times. The genes are TRBV19 and TRBJ1-2; no definite D call. Trimming cost V 3 bases and J 2 bases, with 16 bases left between them. The CDR3 is made up of 16 amino acids. Germline CDR1 is LNHDA and CDR2 is SQIVND (reference sequence). The CDR3 bases are TGTGCCAGTAGTATTGGCTTTGGCTACTTGAACTATGGCTACACCTTC. It is translated as CASSIGFGYLNYGYTF.

The rearrangement uses TRBV6-5 and TRBJ2-7, with D possibly being TRBD1 (5 bases). Germline loops: CDR1 MNHEY, CDR2 SVGAGI. The germline V and J ends were trimmed by 3 bases and 0 bases, with 9 bases remaining between them. CDR3 length: 14 amino acids. The chain's CDR3 is CASSYMQGSYEQYF. The CDR3 DNA is TGTGCCAGCAGTTATATGCAGGGCTCCTACGAGCAGTACTTC.

The V gene is TRBV28, the J gene TRBJ1-5; 9 positions agree with TRBD1. J was trimmed by 1 base and V by 4 bases; bases with no gene match: 11. The CDR3 runs 18 residues. Germline loops: CDR1 MDHEN, CDR2 SYDVKM. The CDR3 is CASSSPSLGTGSNQPQHF. In DNA form, the CDR3 reads TGTGCCAGCAGTTCCCCCAGTTTGGGGACAGGGAGCAATCAGCCCCAGCATTTT.

The V and J genes are TRBV3-1 and TRBJ2-4; a weak D match, TRBD2 (5 bases). The CDR3 sequence is 13 residues long. The germline gives CDR1 LGHDT, CDR2 YNNKEL (reference sequence). The V and J ends lost 1 base and 9 bases respectively, with 10 bases between them. CDR3: CASSQGEWSIQYF. The CDR3 DNA sequence: TGTGCCAGCAGCCAAGGGGAGTGGAGCATTCAGTACTTC.

The genes are TRBV7-9 and TRBJ2-7; 9 positions match TRBD2. The V gene end was trimmed by 1 base and the J gene end by 1 base; junction bases not matched to a gene: 5. Germline CDR1 is SEHNR and CDR2 is FQNEAQ (reference sequence). This CDR3 is 16 amino acids long. This chain's CDR3 is CASSLGRLAGSYEQYF. The DNA for the CDR3 is TGTGCCAGCAGCTTAGGGCGCCTAGCGGGATCCTACGAGCAGTACTTC.

This rearrangement joins TRBV7-2 to TRBJ2-2; TRBD2 matches at 10 bases. The CDR3 has 16 residues. Germline values: CDR1 SGHTA, CDR2 FQGNSA. Trimming at V came to 6 bases and at J to 7 bases, leaving 11 bases not matched to a gene. The CDR3, as DNA: TGTGCCAGCAGGAGAAATAGCGGGGGGTCTAACGGGGAGCTGTTTTTT. Translation: CASRRNSGGSNGELFF. Based on the CDR3 plus reference TRBV7-2 and TRBJ2-2, the full variable domain is GAGVSQSPSNKVTEKGKDVELRCDPISGHTALYWYRQSLGQGLEFLIYFQGNSAPDKSGLPSDRFSAERTGGSVSTLTIQRTQQEDSAVYLCASRRNSGGSNGELFFGEGSRLTVL.

This chain uses TRBV11-2 with TRBJ2-3; no clear D. Germline CDR1 reads SGHAT; CDR2 reads FQNNGV. Trimming removed 0 bases from V and 7 bases from J, with 8 bases in between. The CDR3 spans 13 residues. In nucleotides, the CDR3 is TGTGCCAGCAGCTTAGATCAGTCGAATACGCAGTATTTT. This gives the protein CASSLDQSNTQYF.

CDR3 DNA sequence: TGTGCCAGCAGTTCTAGCGGACATGAGCAGTTCTTC. Protein product: CASSSSGHEQFF. This chain links TRBV6-6 with TRBJ2-1, with TRBD2 matching 7 bases. V lost 4 bases, J lost 8 bases, and 2 bases stayed unmatched. Per germline, CDR1 MNHNY and CDR2 SVGAGI (reference sequence). This CDR3 spans 12 amino acids.

CDR3 loop: CSARGLRQGIYGYTF. The DNA of the CDR3 is TGCAGTGCTAGAGGGCTGCGACAGGGGATCTATGGCTACACCTTC. This chain uses TRBV20-1 with TRBJ1-2; 8 nucleotides match TRBD1. This CDR3 has 15 amino acids. Per the germline V gene, CDR1 is DFQATT and CDR2 is SNEGSKA (reference sequence). V trimming: 1 base; J trimming: 4 bases; junction bases outside the gene matches: 8.

In this sample, this clonotype turned up a few times. This chain joins TRBV12-3 or TRBV12-4 and TRBJ2-7, with 7 bases aligning to TRBD1. The CDR3 consists of 13 residues. The junction had 7 bases not matched to a gene; V was cut back by 7 bases and J by 4 bases. For the CDR3, the DNA is TGTGCCAGCACGAACAGGGGTCATTACGAGCAGTACTTC. Protein sequence: CASTNRGHYEQYF.

This rearrangement joins TRBV7-2 to TRBJ2-4; no reliable D call. The germline CDR1 and CDR2 sequences are SGHTA and FQGNSA. This CDR3 contains 14 residues. Trimming removed 1 base at V and 8 bases at J, with 12 bases between. CDR3 in DNA: TGTGCCAGCAGCTTAGAGGCGGCCTCAGACATTCAGTACTTC. It translates to CASSLEAASDIQYF.

This chain connects TRBV29-1 to TRBJ1-2; TRBD1 is a possible D gene (5 bases). The germline CDR1 and CDR2 sequences are SQVTM and ANQGSEA. V was clipped by 6 bases and J by 0 bases, with 17 bases between them. The CDR3 is 15 residues long. The CDR3 loop reads CSVVPRQSTNYGYTF. In DNA form, the CDR3 reads TGCAGCGTGGTACCTCGACAGAGTACTAACTATGGCTACACCTTC.

This clonotype was observed at least ten times. This chain uses TRBV12-3 or TRBV12-4 with TRBJ1-2, with 8 bases fitting TRBD1. The CDR3 sequence is 13 residues long. With V trimmed by 6 bases and J by 0 bases, 0 bases remained unmatched. CDR3 coding DNA: TGTGCCAGCAGGACAGGGGCTAACTATGGCTACACCTTC. It codes for CASRTGANYGYTF.

This clonotype turned up a few times. The chain is built from TRBV20-1 and TRBJ1-2; D is perhaps TRBD1 (6 bases). Germline V gives CDR1 DFQATT, CDR2 SNEGSKA (reference sequence). The CDR3 extends over 14 amino acids. V shed 1 base and J shed 6 bases, with 15 bases lying between them. The DNA for the CDR3 is TGCAGTGCTAGAGGGCAGGGGCGAGGTGATGGCTACACCTTC. Translated: CSARGQGRGDGYTF.

This clonotype was seen more than once but under ten times. The V and J genes are TRBV25-1 and TRBJ1-6, with TRBD1 as a possible D gene (5 bases). V lost 0 bases, J lost 9 bases, and 12 bases lay in between. Per germline, CDR1 MGHDK and CDR2 SYGVNS. The CDR3 is made up of 15 amino acids. DNA for the CDR3: TGTGCCAGCAGTGAATATGGGACGGGCGCTTCACCCCTCCACTTT. Its protein is CASSEYGTGASPLHF.

This clonotype was seen more than once but under ten times. In DNA form, the CDR3 reads TGTGCCAGCAGCCCTCTAGCGGGGACCTACCAAGAGACCCAGTACTTC. As protein: CASSPLAGTYQETQYF. The V gene is TRBV11-2, the J gene TRBJ2-5; 9 bases are shared with TRBD2. CDR1 and CDR2 (germline): SGHAT, FQNNGV. The CDR3 has 16 residues. J was trimmed by 0 bases and V by 5 bases; bases with no gene match: 7.

This chain links TRBV10-3 with TRBJ1-3; 7 nucleotides match TRBD1. V was clipped by 6 bases and J by 0 bases; unmatched bases: 5. Germline V CDR1 and CDR2: ENHRY, SYGVKD. This CDR3 comprises 15 residues. The CDR3 reads CAIRADRSSGNTIYF. CDR3 coding DNA: TGTGCCATCAGAGCGGACAGGTCCTCTGGAAACACCATATATTTT.

This clonotype has a handful of counts. The J gene is TRBJ1-1, the V gene TRBV7-9; D ambiguous. Germline lookup yields CDR1 SEHNR and CDR2 FQNEAQ (reference sequence). V shed 7 bases and J shed 2 bases, with 14 bases lying between them. The CDR3 consists of 14 residues. CDR3 protein: CASTGGPGNTEAFF. CDR3 nucleotide sequence: TGTGCCAGCACCGGCGGGCCGGGAAACACTGAAGCTTTCTTT.

This clonotype was recorded at least ten times. The chain carries TRBV5-1 and TRBJ2-7; D gene unclear. This CDR3 spans 15 amino acids. CDR1 is SGHRS and CDR2 is YFSETQ in the germline V gene. V was clipped by 0 bases and J by 0 bases, with 10 bases between them. This chain's CDR3 is CASSLDGVSSYEQYF. CDR3 in DNA: TGCGCCAGCAGCTTGGATGGGGTTAGCTCCTACGAGCAGTACTTC.

The gene calls are TRBV12-3 or TRBV12-4 and TRBJ2-3; 10 positions agree with TRBD2. The trim removed 2 bases at V and 1 base at J, leaving 3 bases unmatched. This CDR3 comprises 16 residues. CDR3 loop: CASSLLAGARTDTQYF. For the CDR3, the DNA is TGTGCCAGCAGTTTACTAGCGGGGGCCCGCACAGATACGCAGTATTTT.

The V and J genes are TRBV29-1 and TRBJ2-1; D could derive from TRBD1 or TRBD2 (5 bases each). CDR1 is SQVTM, CDR2 ANQGSEA, per germline. Trimming shortened V by 4 bases and J by 0 bases, and 10 bases separated the two germline ends. This CDR3 comprises 14 residues. The CDR3 region has the DNA TGCAGCGTTGGAGGGACCCGCTCCTACAATGAGCAGTTCTTC. Translation: CSVGGTRSYNEQFF.

V is TRBV10-3 and J is TRBJ2-7; 7 bases map to TRBD1. J lost 5 bases, V lost 0 bases, and 7 bases had no gene match. The CDR3 runs 15 residues. CDR1 and CDR2 from the germline V gene are ENHRY and SYGVKD. CDR3 coding DNA: TGTGCCATCAGTGAGTCGACAGGGAGTTCTCACGAGCAGTACTTC. It translates to CAISESTGSSHEQYF.

As for this clonotype: Germline and junction disagree at one end, which may indicate a read error. J is TRBJ2-1 and V is TRBV7-9, with 7 nucleotides matching TRBD2. Germline V gene data show CDR1 as SEHNR and CDR2 as FQNEAQ (reference sequence). The CDR3 length is 15 residues. The CDR3 DNA reads TGCGCCAGCAGCTTAGGCGGCGGGAGCATGAATGAGCAGTTCTTC. Translated: CASSLGGGSMNEQFF.

The chain links TRBV7-9 to TRBJ1-4, with a possible D match to TRBD1 (6 bases). Trimming pared 9 bases from V and 4 bases from J, leaving 12 bases between. The CDR3 is 13 amino acids. Germline V lookup: CDR1 SEHNR, CDR2 FQNEAQ (reference sequence). This CDR3 is CASRQGINEKLFF. The CDR3 DNA reads as TGTGCCAGTCGTCAGGGGATTAATGAAAAACTGTTTTTT. The full variable domain, rest sourced from reference TRBV7-9 and TRBJ1-4, is DTGVSQNPRHKITKRGQNVTFRCDPISEHNRLYWYRQTLGQGPEFLTYFQNEAQLEKSRLLSDRFSAERPKGSFSTLEIQRTEQGDSAMYLCASRQGINEKLFFGSGTQLSVL.

This clonotype was picked up a small number of times. The chain couples TRBV28 to TRBJ2-5; D tentatively fits TRBD1 or TRBD2 (5 bases each). Germline V gives CDR1 MDHEN, CDR2 SYDVKM. CDR3 length equals 16 residues. V dropped 3 bases and J dropped 5 bases, with 19 bases sitting between them. The CDR3 DNA reads as TGTGCCAGCAGTTTCCCCGGGACGGCCAGGAGTGAGACCCAGTACTTC. Protein product: CASSFPGTARSETQYF.

This clonotype was observed a handful of times. The chain has TRBV20-1 and TRBJ1-1, with 7 nucleotides matching TRBD1. The CDR3 contains 14 residues. CDR1 and CDR2 from the germline V gene are DFQATT and SNEGSKA (reference sequence). Trimming removed 3 bases from V and 6 bases from J; junction bases left unmatched: 10. The CDR3 sequence: CSARGPGGRSEAFF. The CDR3 nucleotides are TGCAGTGCTAGGGGTCCAGGGGGTAGGTCTGAAGCTTTCTTT.